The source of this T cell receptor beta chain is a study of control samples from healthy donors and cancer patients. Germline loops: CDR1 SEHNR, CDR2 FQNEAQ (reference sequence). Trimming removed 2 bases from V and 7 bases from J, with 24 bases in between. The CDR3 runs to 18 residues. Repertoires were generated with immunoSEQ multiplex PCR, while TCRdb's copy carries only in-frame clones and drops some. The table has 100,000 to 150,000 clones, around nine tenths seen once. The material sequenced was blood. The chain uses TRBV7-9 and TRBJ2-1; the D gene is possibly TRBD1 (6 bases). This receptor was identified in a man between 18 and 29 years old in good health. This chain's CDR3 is CASSLLTNRASSGNEQFF. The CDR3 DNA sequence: TGTGCCAGCAGCTTACTCACAAACAGGGCCTCGTCAGGGAATGAGCAGTTCTTC.